These T cell receptor beta chains were read from a single sample in a study of PD-1 blockade in classical Hodgkin lymphoma. Method: immunoSEQ multiplex PCR; TCRdb's copy keeps in-frame clones and lacks some. Of fewer than 100,000 clones in the sample, around 90% are singletons; the top ten hold less than 25%. Specimen: peripheral blood mononuclear cells (PBMCs), collected at baseline. The receptors were sampled from a human donor with classical Hodgkin lymphoma. CDR3s include the opening cysteine and the closing phenylalanine or tryptophan. D genes are given only for firm matches. Some rows have no size entry. The others give once, few or many, or a class for an expanded clone.

TRBJ1-1	-	15	-	TRBV9	TGTGCCAGCAGCGTAGGGGGCTACATGAACACTGAAGCTTTCTTT	CASSVGGYMNTEAFF
TRBJ2-1	-	15	TRBD1	TRBV4-2	TGTGCCAGCAGCCAAGAGACAGGGCTTGCGAATGAGCAGTTCTTC	CASSQETGLANEQFF
TRBJ2-7	once	17	TRBD1	TRBV11-2	TGTGCCAGCAGCTTGGGGACAGGGGGCGTATACTCCTACGAGCAGTACTTC	CASSLGTGGVYSYEQYF
TRBJ2-5	-	12	-	TRBV18	TGTGCCAGCTCACCACCCTCAGAGACCCAGTACTTC	CASSPPSETQYF
TRBJ2-3	-	14	-	TRBV30	TGTGCCTGGACTGTACAAACGGGCACAGATACGCAGTATTTT	CAWTVQTGTDTQYF
TRBJ2-3	-	16	TRBD2	TRBV28	TGTGCCAGCAGTTCGCGGGGGGGGTTGGGCACAGATACGCAGTATTTT	CASSSRGGLGTDTQYF
TRBJ1-2	-	15	TRBD1	TRBV5-4	TGTGCCAGCAGCCTTGAACAGGGGCTACTCGGTGGCTACACCTTC	CASSLEQGLLGGYTF
TRBJ2-6	-	16	-	TRBV5-8	TGTGCCAGCAGCTTGGCCTCAGGGTATGGGGCCAACGTCCTGACTTTC	CASSLASGYGANVLTF
TRBJ2-3	-	17	TRBD1	TRBV5-1	TGCGCCAGCAGCTCCATTCCGGGACAGGGAGTTTACGATACGCAGTATTTT	CASSSIPGQGVYDTQYF
TRBJ1-2	-	12	-	TRBV30	TGTGCCTGGAGTGTCAGGGCCGGTGGCTACACCTTC	CAWSVRAGGYTF
TRBJ1-5	-	17	-	TRBV7-2	TGTGCCAGCAGCTTAAGGTCCTCGAAGGGTGTGGGTCAGCCCCAGCATTTT	CASSLRSSKGVGQPQHF
TRBJ2-7	-	14	TRBD1	TRBV19	TGTGCCGTTAAGGCGGGCAGGGGGCAGAACGAGCAGTACTTC	CAVKAGRGQNEQYF
TRBJ1-5	-	13	-	TRBV6-1	TGTGCCAGCAGTGAGACCAGAAATCAGCCCCAGCATTTT	CASSETRNQPQHF
TRBJ2-5	-	11	-	TRBV28	TGTGCCAGCAGTTCCATGGAGACCCAGTACTTC	CASSSMETQYF
TRBJ2-2	-	13	-	TRBV11-1	TGTGCCAGCAGCAATGGGGTATCCGGGGAGCTGTTTTTT	CASSNGVSGELFF
TRBJ1-2	-	15	-	TRBV28	TGTGCCAGCAGTTTGGGGCGGTTCTTCTCCTATGGCTACACCTTC	CASSLGRFFSYGYTF
TRBJ2-7	-	14	TRBD2	TRBV10-3	TGTGCCATCAGTGATAAAGGCGGGAGCTACGAGCAGTACTTC	CAISDKGGSYEQYF
TRBJ2-1	-	16	-	TRBV7-2	TGTGCCAGCAGCCTAATCATGAGGAGCTCCTACAATGAGCAGTTCTTC	CASSLIMRSSYNEQFF
TRBJ2-1	-	14	-	TRBV15	TGTGCCACCAGCAGAGGTTCAGGGGAATCAGAGCAGTTCTTC	CATSRGSGESEQFF
TRBJ2-1	-	11	-	TRBV7-9	TGTGCCAGCAGCTGGACGCCCCAGCAGTTCTTC	CASSWTPQQFF
TRBJ1-4	-	14	-	TRBV12-5	TGTGCTAGTGGTTTGGGCGGGTATGGTGAAAAACTGTTTTTT	CASGLGGYGEKLFF
TRBJ2-1	-	15	TRBD2	TRBV4-2	TGTGCCAGCAGCCAAGCAGCGGGAGGGTCCGATGAGCAGTTCTTC	CASSQAAGGSDEQFF
TRBJ1-1	-	11	-	TRBV29-1	TGCAGCGGACTGCTGAACACTGAAGCTTTCTTT	CSGLLNTEAFF
TRBJ1-2	-	12	-	TRBV27	TGTGCCAGCAGCTATCACGGGGGCGGCTACACCTTC	CASSYHGGGYTF
TRBJ1-4	-	12	-	TRBV10-3	TGTGCCACCAGAGCTGGACCCGAAAAACTGTTTTTT	CATRAGPEKLFF
TRBJ2-3	-	14	TRBD1	TRBV25-1	TGTGCCAGTCAAACAGGGGGGATATCAGATACGCAGTATTTT	CASQTGGISDTQYF
TRBJ2-5	-	15	TRBD2	TRBV12-5	TGTGCTAGTGGACAAGGCGGGAGCGAGGGAGAGACCCAGTACTTC	CASGQGGSEGETQYF
TRBJ2-2	-	14	TRBD1	TRBV25-1	TGTGCCAGCAGTCCAACAGGGGGCACCGGGGAGCTGTTTTTT	CASSPTGGTGELFF
TRBJ2-5	-	12	-	TRBV25-1	TGTGCCAGCAGCCTAGACGGAGAGACCCAGTACTTC	CASSLDGETQYF
TRBJ2-3	few	13	TRBD2	TRBV27	TGTGCCAGCAGCCCAAATAGCGGGGATACGCAGTATTTT	CASSPNSGDTQYF
TRBJ2-5	-	13	-	TRBV7-9	TGTGCCAGCAGCTTGATTGGCGGAGAGACCCAGTACTTC	CASSLIGGETQYF
TRBJ2-5	once	11	-	TRBV2	TGTGCCAACGATGGGTCAGAGACCCAGTACTTC	CANDGSETQYF
TRBJ2-7	-	15	TRBD2	TRBV2	TGTGCCAGCAGTGAAGCGGCGGGAGGGCCCTACGAGCAGTACTTC	CASSEAAGGPYEQYF
TRBJ1-2	-	16	TRBD1	TRBV19	TGTGCCAGTAGTATCTACGGACAGGTCACTAACTATGGCTACACCTTC	CASSIYGQVTNYGYTF
TRBJ1-5	-	15	-	TRBV5-5	TGTGCCAGCAGCTCCCGGACGGTAAGCAATCAGCCCCAGCATTTT	CASSSRTVSNQPQHF
TRBJ2-6	-	13	-	TRBV5-1	TGCGCCAGCTCTTTTGGGGGGGCCAACGTCCTGACTTTC	CASSFGGANVLTF
TRBJ1-5	-	14	TRBD1	TRBV28	TGTGCCAGCAGTTCAACAGGGGGGACTCAGCCCCAGCATTTT	CASSSTGGTQPQHF
TRBJ1-2	once	13	-	TRBV2	TGTGCCAGCAGTGAAGAAAGCCCAAGGGGCTACACCTTC	CASSEESPRGYTF
TRBJ1-1	-	13	TRBD1	TRBV29-1	TGCAGCGTTCAGGGGGGGATGAACACTGAAGCTTTCTTT	CSVQGGMNTEAFF